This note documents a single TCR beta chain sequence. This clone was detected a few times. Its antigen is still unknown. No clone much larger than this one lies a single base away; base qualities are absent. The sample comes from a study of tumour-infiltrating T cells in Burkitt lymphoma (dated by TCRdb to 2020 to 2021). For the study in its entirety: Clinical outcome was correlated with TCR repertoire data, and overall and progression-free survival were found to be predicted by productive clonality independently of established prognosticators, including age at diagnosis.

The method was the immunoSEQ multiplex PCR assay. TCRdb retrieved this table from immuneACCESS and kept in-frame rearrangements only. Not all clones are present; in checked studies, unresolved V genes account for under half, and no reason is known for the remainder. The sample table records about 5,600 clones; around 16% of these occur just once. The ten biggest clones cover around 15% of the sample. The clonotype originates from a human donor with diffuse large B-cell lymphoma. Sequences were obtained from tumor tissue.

The sequenced DNA: TGCGCCAGCAGCTTCCGGTCTAACACTGAAGCTTTCTTT. Its protein is CASSFRSNTEAFF. This chain joins TRBV5-1 to TRBJ1-1; confidence is insufficient to name the D gene. V was cut back by 2 bases and J by 2 bases, leaving a gap of 7 bases between them. CDR1 and CDR2 were assigned from the germline V gene as SGHRS and YFSETQ. Including the terminal cysteine and phenylalanine, the CDR3 comprises 13 residues. CDR3 DNA only is kept here, 39 bases in frame from base 1.